This TCR beta chain was sequenced for a study of blood T cell repertoires in COVID-19 (dated by TCRdb to 2020 to 2021). Some background on the complete study: The collaborator samples originated in the United States, Italy and Spain and spanned the acute and convalescent phases of COVID-19. Deeply sampled blood TCRbeta repertoires from subjects exposed to, actively infected with, or recovered from COVID-19 were included in the dataset. Where HLA class I and class II types were available, the types were taken from metadata supplied by the sample provider, not from assay-based typing. Nearly every sample came with metadata listing a de-identified subject ID, COVID-19 status, age in years and sex. The material from the prospective study consisted of cDNA or gDNA derived from T cells, B-cell-depleted T cells, or PBMCs. A freely available public database, intended as a resource for researchers studying the immune response to SARS-CoV-2, is where the repertoires were released. The samples were drawn from the first 160 participants of the ongoing ImmuneRACE study and from some 1,300 subjects provided by 6 global collaborators. Points the paper makes about the study in general: Clinical and demographic metadata were provided uncurated, with the amount varying by source and participant.

TCRbeta CDR3 regions were amplified from genomic DNA using the immunoSEQ Assay, a bias-controlled multiplex PCR. On the study's bioinformatics: The number of nucleated cells in each sample was estimated by amplification of reference gene primers within the assay. Sequence reads were collapsed and filtered to measure the absolute abundance of every unique TCRbeta CDR3 rearrangement. Productive Simpson clonality was computed per sample as the square root of Simpson's diversity index over productive rearrangements. TCRdb obtained this table from immuneACCESS and retained in-frame rearrangements with V and J assigned. These tables miss some clones; where compared with another copy, unresolved V genes account for less than half of the shortfall, and the remainder is unexplained. The DNA was the basis for D and trimming; V, J and clone size are from that table. A total of about 69,000 clones appear in this sample, almost 80% of them only once. About 15% of the sample rests with the top ten.

Of note for this clone: Its antigen is currently not known. No base-level quality is on record; no much larger clone is a single base apart.

Collaborating institutions collected whole blood in K2EDTA tubes following their own protocols. For TCRbeta analysis, collaborator samples were shipped as frozen whole blood, as isolated PBMCs, or as DNA extracted from either sample type. Sequencing used peripheral blood. The sequence was obtained from a man between 60 and 75 years old with acute or convalescent COVID-19.

The CDR3 region: CASSKIRGV. The DNA sequence follows: TGTGCCAGCAGCAAAATTCGGGGTGTC. This chain is built from TRBV21-1 and TRBJ2-7; the D call TRBD2 from the table was never checked on the DNA. TRBV21-1 is an annotated pseudogene. Its CDR3 holds 9 amino acids, cysteine through valine. CDR3 DNA is the only sequence kept; it has 27 bases, read in frame from the first base.